The 4 T cell receptor beta chains below come from one sample, sequenced in a study of blood T cells in healthy people across ages (dated by TCRdb to 2013 to 2016). The method behind the library was 5' RACE. TCRdb shows the sequencer as Illumina HiSeq 2500. A second PCR of roughly 7 to 11 cycles was performed with a sample-barcoded 5' primer and a J-beta primer mix. Clones were called with MiXCR by TCRdb after fastp trimmed the public reads at Q25, and only in-frame beta chains were retained. CDR3 protein sequences are deduplicated, and each keeps its most common genes and DNA. The sample table records about 1.4 million distinct CDR3 sequences; around 59% of these occur just once. 6.5% to 8% of the sample goes to the ten largest clones. Source material: blood. These receptors all come from a man between 18 and 35 years old in good health.

The chain combines TRBV27 with TRBJ2-4; 7 positions match TRBD1. The J call may be mistaken, given a closer DNA end match to TRBJ2-7. The CDR3 is 13 amino acids. The germline V gene has CDR1 MNHEY and CDR2 SMNVEV (reference sequence). CDR3 region: CASRDSLSYEQYF. The CDR3 coding sequence is TGTGCCAGCCGGGACAGTCTCTCCTACGAGCAGTACTTC.

The rearrangement uses TRBV27 and TRBJ2-7, with D possibly matching TRBD1 (6 bases). V lost 3 bases and J 6 bases, leaving 15 bases between the germline ends. The CDR3 sequence is 14 residues long. Germline CDR1 and CDR2: MNHEY and SMNVEV (reference sequence). CDR3 in amino acids: CASSLIWGQREQYF. For the CDR3, the DNA is TGTGCCAGCAGTTTGATCTGGGGGCAGCGCGAGCAGTACTTC.

The rearrangement joins TRBV20-1 to TRBJ2-1, with D possibly TRBD1 on 6 matching bases. The CDR3 runs 12 residues. With 5 bases removed from V and 15 bases from J, the gap between germline ends came to 20 bases. Looked up from germline, CDR1 is DFQATT and CDR2 is SNEGSKA (reference sequence). CDR3 sequence (DNA): TGCAGTGCTGAGGAGGACAGCCGAGGTCTGTTCTTC. It specifies CSAEEDSRGLFF.

Regarding this clonotype: At one end, the junction sequence differs from germline, possibly due to a read error. V and J are TRBV5-1 and TRBJ2-3; TRBD1 might be the D (6 bases). Per the germline V gene, CDR1 is SGHRS and CDR2 is YFSETQ. The CDR3 covers 14 residues. The CDR3, as DNA: TGTGCCAGCAGCCTGGACAGCCCCACAGATACGCAGTATTTT. Protein: CASSLDSPTDTQYF.